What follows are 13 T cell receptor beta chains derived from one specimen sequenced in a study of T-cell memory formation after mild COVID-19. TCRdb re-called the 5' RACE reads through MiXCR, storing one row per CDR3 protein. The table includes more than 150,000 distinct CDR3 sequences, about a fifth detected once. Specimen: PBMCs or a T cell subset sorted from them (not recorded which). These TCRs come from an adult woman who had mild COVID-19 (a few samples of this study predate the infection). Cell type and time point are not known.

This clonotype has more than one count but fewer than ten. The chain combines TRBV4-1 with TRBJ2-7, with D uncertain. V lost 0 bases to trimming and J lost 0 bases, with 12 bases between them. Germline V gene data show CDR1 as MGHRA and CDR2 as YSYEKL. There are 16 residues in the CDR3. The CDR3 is CASSQDWQASSYEQYF. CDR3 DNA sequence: TGCGCCAGCAGCCAAGACTGGCAGGCGAGCTCCTACGAGCAGTACTTC.

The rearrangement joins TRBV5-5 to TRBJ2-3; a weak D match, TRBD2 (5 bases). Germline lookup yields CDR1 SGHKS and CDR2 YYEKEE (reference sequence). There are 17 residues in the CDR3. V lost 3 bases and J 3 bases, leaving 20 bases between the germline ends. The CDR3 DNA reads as TGTGCCAGCAGCTCCGACTGGACTTCCGCCGGTACAGATACGCAGTATTTT. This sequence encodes CASSSDWTSAGTDTQYF.

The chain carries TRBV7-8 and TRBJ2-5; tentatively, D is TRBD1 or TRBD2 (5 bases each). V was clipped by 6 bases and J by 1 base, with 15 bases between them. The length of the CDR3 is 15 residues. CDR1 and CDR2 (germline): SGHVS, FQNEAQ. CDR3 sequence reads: CASRPGPNFQETQYF. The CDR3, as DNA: TGTGCCAGCAGGCCGGGACCGAACTTCCAAGAGACCCAGTACTTC.

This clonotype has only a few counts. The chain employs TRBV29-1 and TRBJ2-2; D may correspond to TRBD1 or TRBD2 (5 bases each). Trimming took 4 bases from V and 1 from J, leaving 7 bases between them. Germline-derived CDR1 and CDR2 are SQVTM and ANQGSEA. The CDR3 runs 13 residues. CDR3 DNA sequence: TGCAGCGTTGTGGGGGTGAACACCGGGGAGCTGTTTTTT. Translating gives CSVVGVNTGELFF.

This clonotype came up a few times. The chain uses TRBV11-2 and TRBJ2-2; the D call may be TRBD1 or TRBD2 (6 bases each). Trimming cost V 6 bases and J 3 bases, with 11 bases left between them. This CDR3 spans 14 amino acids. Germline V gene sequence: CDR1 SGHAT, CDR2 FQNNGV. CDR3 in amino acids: CASRSGAYTGELFF. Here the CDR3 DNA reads TGTGCCAGCAGGTCGGGGGCGTACACCGGGGAGCTGTTTTTT.

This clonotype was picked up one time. The CDR3 loop is CASSSGRGITEAFF. CDR3 sequence (DNA): TGCGCCAGCAGCTCAGGGCGGGGGATCACTGAAGCTTTCTTT. The chain couples TRBV5-1 to TRBJ1-1; TRBD1 is a possible D gene (5 bases). Germline CDR1 SGHRS, CDR2 YFSETQ. The V gene lost 3 bases and the J gene lost 4 bases, with 13 bases spanning the gap. The CDR3 runs to 14 residues.

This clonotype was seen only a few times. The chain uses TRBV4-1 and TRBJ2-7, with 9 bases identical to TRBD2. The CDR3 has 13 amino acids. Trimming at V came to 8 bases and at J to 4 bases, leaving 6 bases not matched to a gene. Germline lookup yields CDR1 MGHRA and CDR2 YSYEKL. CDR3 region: CASGPGLAYEQYF. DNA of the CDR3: TGCGCCAGCGGCCCGGGACTAGCTTACGAGCAGTACTTC.

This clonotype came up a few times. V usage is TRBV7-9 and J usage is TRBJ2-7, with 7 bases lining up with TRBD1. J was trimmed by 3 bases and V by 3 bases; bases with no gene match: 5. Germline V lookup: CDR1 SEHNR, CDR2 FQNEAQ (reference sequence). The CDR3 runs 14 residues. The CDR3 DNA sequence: TGTGCCAGCAGCTTCGGGGACAGCGGCTACGAGCAGTACTTC. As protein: CASSFGDSGYEQYF.

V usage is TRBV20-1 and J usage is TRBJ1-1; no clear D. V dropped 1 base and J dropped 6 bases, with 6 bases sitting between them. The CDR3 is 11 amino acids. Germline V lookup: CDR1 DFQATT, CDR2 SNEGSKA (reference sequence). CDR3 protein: CSARGLAEAFF. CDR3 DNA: TGCAGTGCTAGAGGGTTAGCTGAAGCTTTCTTT.

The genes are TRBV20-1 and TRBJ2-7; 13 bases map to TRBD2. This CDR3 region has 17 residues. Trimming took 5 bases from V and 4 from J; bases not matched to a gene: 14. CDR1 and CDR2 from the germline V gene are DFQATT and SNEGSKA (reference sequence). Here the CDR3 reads CSAPRLAGGSLRYEQYF. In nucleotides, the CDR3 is TGCAGTGCTCCGCGACTAGCGGGGGGCTCCTTGAGGTACGAGCAGTACTTC.

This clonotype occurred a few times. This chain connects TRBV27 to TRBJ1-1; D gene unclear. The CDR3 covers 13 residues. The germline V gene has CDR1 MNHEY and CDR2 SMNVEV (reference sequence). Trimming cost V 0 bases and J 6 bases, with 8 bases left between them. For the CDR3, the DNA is TGTGCCAGCAGTTTATCGGGTGGTGCTGAAGCTTTCTTT. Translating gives CASSLSGGAEAFF.

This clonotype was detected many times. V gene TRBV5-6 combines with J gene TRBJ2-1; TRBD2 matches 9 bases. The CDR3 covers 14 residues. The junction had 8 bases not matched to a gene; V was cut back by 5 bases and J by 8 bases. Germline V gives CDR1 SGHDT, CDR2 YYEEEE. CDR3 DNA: TGTGCCAGCAGAAAGGGACTAGCATCCTATGAGCAGTTCTTC. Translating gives CASRKGLASYEQFF.

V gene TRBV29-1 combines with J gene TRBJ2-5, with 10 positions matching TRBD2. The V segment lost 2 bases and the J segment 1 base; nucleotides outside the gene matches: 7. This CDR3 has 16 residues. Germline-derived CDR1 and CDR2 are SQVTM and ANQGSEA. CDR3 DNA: TGCAGCGTTGAAACTCCGGGACTAGCGTTCCAAGAGACCCAGTACTTC. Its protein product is CSVETPGLAFQETQYF. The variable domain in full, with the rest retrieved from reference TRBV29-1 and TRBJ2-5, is SAVISQKPSRDICQRGTSLTIQCQVDSQVTMMFWYRQQPGQSLTLIATANQGSEATYESGFVIDKFPISRPNLTFSTLTVSNMSPEDSSIYLCSVETPGLAFQETQYFGPGTRLLVL.